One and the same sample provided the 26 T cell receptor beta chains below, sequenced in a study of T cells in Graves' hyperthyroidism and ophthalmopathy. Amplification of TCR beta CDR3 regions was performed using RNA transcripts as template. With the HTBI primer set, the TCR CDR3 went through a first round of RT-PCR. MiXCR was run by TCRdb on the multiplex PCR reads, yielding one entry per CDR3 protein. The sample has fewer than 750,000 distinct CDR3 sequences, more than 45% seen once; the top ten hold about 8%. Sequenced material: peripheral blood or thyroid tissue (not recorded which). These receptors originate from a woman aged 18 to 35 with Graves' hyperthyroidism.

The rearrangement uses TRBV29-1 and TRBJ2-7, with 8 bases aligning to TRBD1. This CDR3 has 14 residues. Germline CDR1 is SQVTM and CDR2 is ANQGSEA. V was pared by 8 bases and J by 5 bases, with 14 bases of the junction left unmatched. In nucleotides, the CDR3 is TGCAGCCAATCCCAGGGGGCCCAGCCCAACGAGCAGTACTTC. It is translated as CSQSQGAQPNEQYF.

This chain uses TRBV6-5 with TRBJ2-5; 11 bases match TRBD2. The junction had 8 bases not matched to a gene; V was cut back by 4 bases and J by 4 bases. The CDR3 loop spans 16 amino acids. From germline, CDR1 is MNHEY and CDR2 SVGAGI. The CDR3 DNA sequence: TGTGCCAGCAGTTCCGTGACTAGCGGGATAACAGAGACCCAGTACTTC. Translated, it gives CASSSVTSGITETQYF.

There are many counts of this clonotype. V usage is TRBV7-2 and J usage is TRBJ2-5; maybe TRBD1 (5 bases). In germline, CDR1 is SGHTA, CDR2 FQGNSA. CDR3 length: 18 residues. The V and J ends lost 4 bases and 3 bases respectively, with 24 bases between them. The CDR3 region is CASSSMGSPKGAKETQYF. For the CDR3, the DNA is TGTGCCAGCAGCTCTATGGGATCCCCAAAAGGGGCTAAAGAGACCCAGTACTTC.

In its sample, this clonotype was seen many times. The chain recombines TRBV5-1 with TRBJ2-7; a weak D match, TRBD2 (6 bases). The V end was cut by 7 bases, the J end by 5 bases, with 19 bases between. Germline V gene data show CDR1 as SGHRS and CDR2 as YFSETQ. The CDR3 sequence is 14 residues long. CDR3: CASPETREENEQYF. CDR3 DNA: TGCGCCAGCCCAGAGACGAGGGAGGAGAACGAGCAGTACTTC.

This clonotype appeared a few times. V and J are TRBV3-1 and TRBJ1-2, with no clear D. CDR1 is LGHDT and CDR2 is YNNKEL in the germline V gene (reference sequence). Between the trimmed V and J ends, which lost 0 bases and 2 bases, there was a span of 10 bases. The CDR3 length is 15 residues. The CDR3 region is CASSQDRWGNYGYTF. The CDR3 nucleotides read TGTGCCAGCAGCCAAGATAGGTGGGGAAACTATGGCTACACCTTC.

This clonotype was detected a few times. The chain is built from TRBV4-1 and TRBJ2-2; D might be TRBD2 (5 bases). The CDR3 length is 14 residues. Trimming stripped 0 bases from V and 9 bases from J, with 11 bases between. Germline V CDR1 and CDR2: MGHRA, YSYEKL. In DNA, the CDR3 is TGCGCCAGCAGCCAAGATGTCGGGGTGAGGGAGCTGTTTTTT. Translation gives CASSQDVGVRELFF.

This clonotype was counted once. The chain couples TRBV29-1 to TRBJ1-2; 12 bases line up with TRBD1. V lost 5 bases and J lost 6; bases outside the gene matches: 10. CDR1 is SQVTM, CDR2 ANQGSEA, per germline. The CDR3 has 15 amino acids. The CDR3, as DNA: TGCAGCGTTCGCCGGGACAGGGGGCGCCGGGATGGCTACACCTTC. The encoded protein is CSVRRDRGRRDGYTF.

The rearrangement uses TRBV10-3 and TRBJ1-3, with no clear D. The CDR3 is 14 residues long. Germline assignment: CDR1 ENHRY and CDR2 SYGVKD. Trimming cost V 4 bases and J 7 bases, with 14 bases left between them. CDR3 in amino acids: CAISALDLANTIYF. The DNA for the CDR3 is TGTGCCATCAGTGCGCTTGACTTGGCGAACACCATATATTTT.

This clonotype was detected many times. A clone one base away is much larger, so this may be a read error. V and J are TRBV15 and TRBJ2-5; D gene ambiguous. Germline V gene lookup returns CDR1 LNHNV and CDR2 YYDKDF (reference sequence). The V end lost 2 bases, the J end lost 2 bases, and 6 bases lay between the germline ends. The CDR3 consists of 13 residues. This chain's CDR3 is CATSRSNQETQYF. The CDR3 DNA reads TGTGCCACCAGCAGAAGCAATCAAGAGACCCAGTACTTC. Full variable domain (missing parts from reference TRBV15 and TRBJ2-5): DAMVIQNPRYQVTQFGKPVTLSCSQTLNHNVMYWYQQKSSQAPKLLFHYYDKDFNNEADTPDNFQSRRPNTSFCFLDIRSPGLGDTAMYLCATSRSNQETQYFGPGTRLLVL.

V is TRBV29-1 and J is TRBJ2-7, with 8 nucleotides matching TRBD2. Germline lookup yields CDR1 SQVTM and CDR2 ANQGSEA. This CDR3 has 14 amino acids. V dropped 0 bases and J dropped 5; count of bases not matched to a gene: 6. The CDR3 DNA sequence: TGCAGCGTTGAAGATCGCGGGAGGTCGAACGAGCAGTACTTC. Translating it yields CSVEDRGRSNEQYF.

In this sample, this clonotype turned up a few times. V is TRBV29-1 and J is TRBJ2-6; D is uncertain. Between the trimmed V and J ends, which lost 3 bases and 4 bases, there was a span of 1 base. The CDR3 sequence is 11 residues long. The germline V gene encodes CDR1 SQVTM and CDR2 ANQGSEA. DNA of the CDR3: TGCAGCGTTGAGGGGGCCAACGTCCTGACTTTC. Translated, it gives CSVEGANVLTF.

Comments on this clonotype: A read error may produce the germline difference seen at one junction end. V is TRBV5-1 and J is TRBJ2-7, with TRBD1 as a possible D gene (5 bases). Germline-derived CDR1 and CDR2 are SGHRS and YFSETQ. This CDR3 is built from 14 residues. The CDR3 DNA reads TGCGCCAGCAGCTTGGGGGGCGCGAAGTCTGAGCAGTGCTTC. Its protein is CASSLGGAKSEQCF.

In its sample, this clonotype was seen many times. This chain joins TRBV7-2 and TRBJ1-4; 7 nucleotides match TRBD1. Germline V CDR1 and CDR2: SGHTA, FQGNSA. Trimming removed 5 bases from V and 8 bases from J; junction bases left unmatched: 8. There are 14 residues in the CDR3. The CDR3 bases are TGTGCCAGCAGCCGAGACAGGGAGGAAGAAAAACTGTTTTTT. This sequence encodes CASSRDREEEKLFF.

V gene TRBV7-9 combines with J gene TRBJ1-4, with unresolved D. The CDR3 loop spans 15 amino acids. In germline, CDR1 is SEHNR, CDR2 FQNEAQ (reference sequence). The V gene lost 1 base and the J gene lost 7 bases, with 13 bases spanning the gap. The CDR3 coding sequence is TGTGCCAGCAGCTTAGGGGCAAGAATGGGTGAAAAACTGTTTTTT. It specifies CASSLGARMGEKLFF.

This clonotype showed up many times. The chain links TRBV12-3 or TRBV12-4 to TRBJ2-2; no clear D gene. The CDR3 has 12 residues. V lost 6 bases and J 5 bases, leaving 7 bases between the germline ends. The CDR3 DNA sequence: TGTGCCAGCAGGTTCTCTACCGGGGAGCTGTTTTTT. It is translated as CASRFSTGELFF.

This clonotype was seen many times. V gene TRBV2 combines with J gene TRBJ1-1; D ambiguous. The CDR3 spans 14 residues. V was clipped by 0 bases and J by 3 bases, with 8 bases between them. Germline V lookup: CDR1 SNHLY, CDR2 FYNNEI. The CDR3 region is CASSEAVVDTEAFF. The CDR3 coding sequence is TGTGCCAGCAGTGAAGCCGTAGTGGACACTGAAGCTTTCTTT.

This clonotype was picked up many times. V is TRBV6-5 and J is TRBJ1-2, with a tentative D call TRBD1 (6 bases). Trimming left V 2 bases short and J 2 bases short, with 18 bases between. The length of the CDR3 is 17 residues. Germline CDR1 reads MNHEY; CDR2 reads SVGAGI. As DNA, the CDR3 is TGTGCCAGCAGTTACAAAACGGGGGCTGTACTCAACTATGGCTACACCTTC. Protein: CASSYKTGAVLNYGYTF.

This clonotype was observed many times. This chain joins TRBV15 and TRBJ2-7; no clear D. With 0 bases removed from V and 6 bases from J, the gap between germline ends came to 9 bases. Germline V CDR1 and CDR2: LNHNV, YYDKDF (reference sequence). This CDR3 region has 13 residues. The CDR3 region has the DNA TGTGCCACCAGCAGAGATGTAGTAGGCGAGCAGTACTTC. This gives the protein CATSRDVVGEQYF. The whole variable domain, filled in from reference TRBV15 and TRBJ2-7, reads DAMVIQNPRYQVTQFGKPVTLSCSQTLNHNVMYWYQQKSSQAPKLLFHYYDKDFNNEADTPDNFQSRRPNTSFCFLDIRSPGLGDTAMYLCATSRDVVGEQYFGPGTRLTVT.

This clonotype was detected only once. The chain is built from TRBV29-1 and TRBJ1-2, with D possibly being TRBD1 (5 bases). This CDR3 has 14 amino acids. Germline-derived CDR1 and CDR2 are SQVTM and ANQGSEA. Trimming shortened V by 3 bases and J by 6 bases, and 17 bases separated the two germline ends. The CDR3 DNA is TGCAGCGTTGAGGGGGACCCGGGTGACAATGGCTACACCTTC. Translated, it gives CSVEGDPGDNGYTF.

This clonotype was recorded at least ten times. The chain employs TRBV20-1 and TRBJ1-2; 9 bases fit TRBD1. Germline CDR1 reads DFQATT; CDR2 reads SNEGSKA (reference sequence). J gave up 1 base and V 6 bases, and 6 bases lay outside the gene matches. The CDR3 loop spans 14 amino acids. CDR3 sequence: CSATRQGDNYGYTF. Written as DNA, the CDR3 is TGCAGTGCCACGCGACAGGGGGATAACTATGGCTACACCTTC.

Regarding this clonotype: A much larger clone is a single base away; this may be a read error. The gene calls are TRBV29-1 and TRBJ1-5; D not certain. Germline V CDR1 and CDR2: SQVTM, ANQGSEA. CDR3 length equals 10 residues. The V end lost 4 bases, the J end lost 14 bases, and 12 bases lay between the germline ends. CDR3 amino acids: CSVGEDHEHF. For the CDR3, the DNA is TGCAGCGTTGGAGAAGACCACGAGCATTTT. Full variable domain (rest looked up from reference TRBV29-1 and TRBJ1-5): SAVISQKPSRDICQRGTSLTIQCQVDSQVTMMFWYRQQPGQSLTLIATANQGSEATYESGFVIDKFPISRPNLTFSTLTVSNMSPEDSSIYLCSVGEDHEHFGDGTRLSIL.

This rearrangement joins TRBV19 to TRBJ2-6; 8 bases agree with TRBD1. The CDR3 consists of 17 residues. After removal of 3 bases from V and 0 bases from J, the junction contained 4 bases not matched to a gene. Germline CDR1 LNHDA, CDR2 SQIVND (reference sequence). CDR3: CASSIGTGYSGANVLTF. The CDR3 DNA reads TGTGCCAGTAGTATTGGGACAGGTTACTCTGGGGCCAACGTCCTGACTTTC.

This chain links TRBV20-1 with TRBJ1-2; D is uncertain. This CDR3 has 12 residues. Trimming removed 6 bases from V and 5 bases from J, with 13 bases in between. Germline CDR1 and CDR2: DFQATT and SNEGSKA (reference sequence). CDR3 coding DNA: TGCAGTGCCAGTAGAGAAGGTTATGGCTACACCTTC. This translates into CSASREGYGYTF.

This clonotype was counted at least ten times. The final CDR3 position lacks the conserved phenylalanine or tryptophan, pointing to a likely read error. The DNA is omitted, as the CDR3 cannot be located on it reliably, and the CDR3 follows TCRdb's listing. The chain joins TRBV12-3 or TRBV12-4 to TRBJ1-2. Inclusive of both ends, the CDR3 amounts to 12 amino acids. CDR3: CASRQSAGPISL.

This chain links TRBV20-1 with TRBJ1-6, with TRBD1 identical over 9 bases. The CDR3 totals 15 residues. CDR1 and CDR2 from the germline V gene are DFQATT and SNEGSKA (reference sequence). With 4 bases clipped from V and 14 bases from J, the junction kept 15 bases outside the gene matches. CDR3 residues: CSAITTGTGTSALHF. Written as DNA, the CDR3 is TGCAGTGCTATAACGACAGGGACAGGGACGTCGGCCCTCCACTTT.

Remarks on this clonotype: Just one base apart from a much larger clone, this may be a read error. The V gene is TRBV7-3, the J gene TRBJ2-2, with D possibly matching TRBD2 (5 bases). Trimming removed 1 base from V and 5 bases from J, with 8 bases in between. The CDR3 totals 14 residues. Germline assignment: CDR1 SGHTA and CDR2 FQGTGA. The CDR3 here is CASSLRRATGELFF. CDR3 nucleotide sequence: TGTGCCAGCAGCTTAAGGCGGGCGACCGGGGAGCTGTTTTTT.